The 6 T cell receptor beta chains in this list originate from one sample, sequenced in a study of cytomegalovirus exposure and HLA in healthy donors. 13 Jbeta primers and 60 Vbeta primers were used for the PCR. Assay: immunoSEQ multiplex PCR; the TCRdb copy retains only in-frame clones and omits some. In the table there are roughly 170,000 clones, approximately 84% of which are singletons. The specimen sequenced was PBMCs. All receptors come from a girl aged 10-17 years in good health and CMV-seropositive.

The gene calls are TRBV6-1 and TRBJ1-1, with TRBD1 as a possible D gene (6 bases). The CDR3 is 16 amino acids. V shed 3 bases and J shed 2 bases, with 16 bases lying between them. CDR1 is MNHNS, CDR2 SASEGT, per germline. CDR3 sequence: CASSEPLQQGNTEAFF. The CDR3 region has the DNA TGTGCCAGCAGTGAGCCATTGCAACAGGGAAACACTGAAGCTTTCTTT.

J is TRBJ2-5 and V is TRBV7-2, with TRBD2 matching 13 bases. The CDR3 is 17 amino acids. The trim removed 1 base at V and 1 base at J, leaving 3 bases unmatched. Germline CDR1 SGHTA, CDR2 FQGNSA. In nucleotides, the CDR3 is TGTGCCAGCAGCTTAGGCGGACTAGCGGGGGTCCAAGAGACCCAGTACTTC. Encoded protein: CASSLGGLAGVQETQYF.

This chain joins TRBV30 and TRBJ1-1, with 7 bases fitting TRBD1. The junction had 6 bases not matched to a gene; V was cut back by 5 bases and J by 3 bases. Germline CDR1 reads GTSNPN; CDR2 reads SVGIG (reference sequence). This CDR3 has 13 residues. CDR3: CAWGDRADTEAFF. CDR3 bases: TGTGCCTGGGGAGACAGGGCCGACACTGAAGCTTTCTTT. The full variable domain, rest sourced from reference TRBV30 and TRBJ1-1, is SQTIHQWPATLVQPVGSPLSLECTVEGTSNPNLYWYRQAAGRGLQLLFYSVGIGQISSEVPQNLSASRPQDRQFILSSKKLLLSDSGFYLCAWGDRADTEAFFGQGTRLTVV.

The chain carries TRBV13 and TRBJ1-1, with D maybe TRBD1 (6 bases). The germline V gene encodes CDR1 PRHDT and CDR2 FYEKMQ (reference sequence). Trimming shortened V by 6 bases and J by 1 base, and 18 bases separated the two germline ends. The CDR3 consists of 16 residues. CDR3: CASRTHDGQWNTEAFF. The CDR3 DNA reads as TGTGCCAGCAGAACTCACGACGGACAGTGGAACACTGAAGCTTTCTTT.

The chain links TRBV11-3 to TRBJ2-1, with D perhaps TRBD2 (5 bases). The CDR3 length is 15 residues. Germline V gene data show CDR1 as SGHNT and CDR2 as YENEEA. V lost 0 bases to trimming and J lost 6 bases, with 12 bases between them. The CDR3: CASSLDPRVRNEQFF. The CDR3 DNA reads TGTGCCAGCAGCTTAGATCCGAGGGTTCGCAATGAGCAGTTCTTC.

This chain uses TRBV27 with TRBJ1-1, with TRBD1 matching 7 bases. The germline CDR1 and CDR2 sequences are MNHEY and SMNVEV (reference sequence). Unmatched junction bases numbered 13, after V lost 3 bases and J lost 0 bases. CDR3 size: 18 residues. The CDR3 DNA is TGTGCCAGCAGTTTCAGTCTTAGGGGGCTACTCATGAACACTGAAGCTTTCTTT. Its translation: CASSFSLRGLLMNTEAFF.